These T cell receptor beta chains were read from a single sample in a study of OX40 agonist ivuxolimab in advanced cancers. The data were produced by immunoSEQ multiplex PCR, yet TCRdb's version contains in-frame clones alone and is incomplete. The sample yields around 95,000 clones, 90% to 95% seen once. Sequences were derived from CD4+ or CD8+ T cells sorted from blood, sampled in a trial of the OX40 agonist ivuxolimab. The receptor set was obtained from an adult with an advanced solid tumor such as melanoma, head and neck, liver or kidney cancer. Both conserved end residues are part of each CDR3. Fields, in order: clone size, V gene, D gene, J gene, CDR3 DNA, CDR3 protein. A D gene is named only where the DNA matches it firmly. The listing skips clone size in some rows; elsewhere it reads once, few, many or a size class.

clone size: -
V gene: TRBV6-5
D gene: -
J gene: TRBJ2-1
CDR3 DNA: TGTGCCAGCAGTTCCGGGACAACCCGATCGGGTGAGCAGTTCTTC
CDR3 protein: CASSSGTTRSGEQFF

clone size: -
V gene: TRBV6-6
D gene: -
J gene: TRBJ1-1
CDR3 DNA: TGTGCCAGCAGTTACTCGTCCCAGATGAACACTGAAGCTTTCTTT
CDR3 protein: CASSYSSQMNTEAFF

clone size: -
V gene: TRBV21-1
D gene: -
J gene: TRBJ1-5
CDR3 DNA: TGTGCCAGCAGCAAAGGCGGAAAGACAGGGAGAGCTAACAATCAGCCCCAGCATTTT
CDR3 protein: CASSKGGKTGRANNQPQHF

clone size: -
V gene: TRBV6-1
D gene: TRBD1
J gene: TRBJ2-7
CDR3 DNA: TGTGCCAGCAGCTGGGACAGGACCTACGAGCAGTACTTC
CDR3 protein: CASSWDRTYEQYF

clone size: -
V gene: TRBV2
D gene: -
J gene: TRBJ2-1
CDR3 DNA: TGTGCCAGCAGTGGTCAGGCAGGAGACAATGAGCAGTTCTTC
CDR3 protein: CASSGQAGDNEQFF

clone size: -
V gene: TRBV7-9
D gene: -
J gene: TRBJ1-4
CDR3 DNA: TGTGCCAGCAGCGCGGGGCAGGGATACCCCGTTGGCGAAAAACTGTTTTTT
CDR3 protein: CASSAGQGYPVGEKLFF

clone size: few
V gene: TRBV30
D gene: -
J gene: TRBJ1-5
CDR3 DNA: TGTGCCTGGAGTGTACAAGAGGGACTGTTCGATCAGCCCCAGCATTTT
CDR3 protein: CAWSVQEGLFDQPQHF

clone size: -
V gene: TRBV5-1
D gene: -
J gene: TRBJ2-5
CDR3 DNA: TGCGCCAGCCACGAGGTGGGGGAGACCCAGTACTTC
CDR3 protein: CASHEVGETQYF

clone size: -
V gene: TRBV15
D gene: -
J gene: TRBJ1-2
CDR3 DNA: TGTGCCGCCCGGGAGGCAGGGATTGGTGGGTATGGCTACACCTTC
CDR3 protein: CAAREAGIGGYGYTF

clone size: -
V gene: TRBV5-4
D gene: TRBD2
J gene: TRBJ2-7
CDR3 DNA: TGTGCCAGCAGCCCGGGACTAGCCAGCTACGAGCAGTACTTC
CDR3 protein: CASSPGLASYEQYF

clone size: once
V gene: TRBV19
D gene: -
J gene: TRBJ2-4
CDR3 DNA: TGTGCCAGTACCGAACTTACAGGGTCAGGGGGGAACATTCAGTACTTC
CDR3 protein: CASTELTGSGGNIQYF

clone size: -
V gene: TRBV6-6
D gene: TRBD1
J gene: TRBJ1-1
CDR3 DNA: TGTGCCAGCAGTCGGTTAGACAGGGACACTGAAGCTTTCTTT
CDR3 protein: CASSRLDRDTEAFF

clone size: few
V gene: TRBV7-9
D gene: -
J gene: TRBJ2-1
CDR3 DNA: TGTGCCAGCAGCCCCCCTCGGAACGGTTACAATGAGCAGTTCTTC
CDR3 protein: CASSPPRNGYNEQFF

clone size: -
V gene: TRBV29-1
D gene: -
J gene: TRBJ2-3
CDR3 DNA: TGCAGCGTTCTAAAGCTCACAGATACGCAGTATTTT
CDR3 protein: CSVLKLTDTQYF

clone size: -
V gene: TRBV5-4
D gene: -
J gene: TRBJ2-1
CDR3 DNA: TGTGCCAGCAGCTTGGGTAAGACAGGCTCTAACAATGAGCAGTTCTTC
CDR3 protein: CASSLGKTGSNNEQFF

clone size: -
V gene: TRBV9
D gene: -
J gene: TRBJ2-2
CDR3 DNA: TGTGCCAGCAGCGCCCCCCACATGGGGGCTAACACCGGGGAGCTGTTTTTT
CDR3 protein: CASSAPHMGANTGELFF

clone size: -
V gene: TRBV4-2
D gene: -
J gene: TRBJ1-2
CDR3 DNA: TGTGCCAGCAGCCAAGTAGAGGATACTAACTATGGCTACACCTTC
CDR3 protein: CASSQVEDTNYGYTF

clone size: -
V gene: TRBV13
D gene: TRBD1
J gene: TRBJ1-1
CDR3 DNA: TGTGCCAGCAGCTTAGAGGGGACAGGGAGGGGAAGGCACACTGAAGCTTTCTTT
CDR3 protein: CASSLEGTGRGRHTEAFF

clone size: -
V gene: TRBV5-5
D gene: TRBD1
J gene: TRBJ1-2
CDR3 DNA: TGTGCCAGCAGCCTCCGACAGGGGGCTGGCTACACCTTC
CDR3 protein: CASSLRQGAGYTF

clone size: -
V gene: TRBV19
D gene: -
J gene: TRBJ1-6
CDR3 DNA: TGTGCCAGTAGTCCGCGAACGCGCAGTACCCTCCACTTT
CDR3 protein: CASSPRTRSTLHF

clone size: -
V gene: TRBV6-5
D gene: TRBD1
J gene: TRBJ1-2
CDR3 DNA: TGTGCCAGCAGTTACCGACGACAGGGTGATGGCTACACCTTC
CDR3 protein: CASSYRRQGDGYTF

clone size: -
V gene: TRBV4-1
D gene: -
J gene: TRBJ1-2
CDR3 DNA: TGCGCCAGCAGCGCATGGGACCCCTTCAGGCCTCCCTATGGCTACACCTTC
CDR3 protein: CASSAWDPFRPPYGYTF

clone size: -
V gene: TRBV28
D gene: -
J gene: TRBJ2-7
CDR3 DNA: TGTGCCACTCTCTTAACAGGGACGGGGGAGCAGTACTTC
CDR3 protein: CATLLTGTGEQYF

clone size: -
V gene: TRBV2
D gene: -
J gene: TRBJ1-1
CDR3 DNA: TGTGCCAGCCAGGACGGAGGGGAATCTGAAGCTTTCTTT
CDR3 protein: CASQDGGESEAFF

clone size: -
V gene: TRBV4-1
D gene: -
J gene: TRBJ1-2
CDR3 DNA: TGCGCCAGCAGCCAACTTATAAAACAGGAGCACTATGGCTACACCTTC
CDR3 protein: CASSQLIKQEHYGYTF

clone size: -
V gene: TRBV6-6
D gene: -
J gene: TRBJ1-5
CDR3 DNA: TGTGCCAGCAGCCCGAATCAGCCCCAGCATTTT
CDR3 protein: CASSPNQPQHF

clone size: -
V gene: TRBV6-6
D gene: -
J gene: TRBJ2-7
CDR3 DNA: TGTGCCAGCAGTTACCCAGACGTTTCCCAGGACGAGCAGTACTTC
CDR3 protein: CASSYPDVSQDEQYF

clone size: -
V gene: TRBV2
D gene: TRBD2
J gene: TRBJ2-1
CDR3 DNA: TGTGCCAGCAGTGAAGCAGGAGCGGGAGGTGAGCAGTTCTTC
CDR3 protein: CASSEAGAGGEQFF

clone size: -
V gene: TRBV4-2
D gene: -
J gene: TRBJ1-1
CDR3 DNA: TGTGCCAGCAGCCAAGACAGAACTGAAGCTTTCTTT
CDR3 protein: CASSQDRTEAFF

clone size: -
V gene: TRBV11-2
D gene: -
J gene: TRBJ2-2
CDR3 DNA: TGTGCCAGCAGCTTAGATCAAATCGGGGAGCTGTTTTTT
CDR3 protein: CASSLDQIGELFF

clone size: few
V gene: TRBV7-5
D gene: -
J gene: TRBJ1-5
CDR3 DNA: TGTGCCAGTGGACAGGAAAATCAGCCCCAGCATTTT
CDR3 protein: CASGQENQPQHF

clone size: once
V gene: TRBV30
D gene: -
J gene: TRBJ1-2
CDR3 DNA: TGTGCCTGGAGGATGGACAGAGATAACTATGGCTACACCTTC
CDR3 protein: CAWRMDRDNYGYTF

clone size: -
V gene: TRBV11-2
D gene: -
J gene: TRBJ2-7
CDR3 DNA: TGTGCCAGCAGCTTTCACGGGCTGGGGGAGCAGTACTTC
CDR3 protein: CASSFHGLGEQYF

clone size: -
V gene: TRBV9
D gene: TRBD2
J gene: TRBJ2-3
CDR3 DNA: TGTGCCAGCGGCTTAGCGGGAATCACAGATACGCAGTATTTT
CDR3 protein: CASGLAGITDTQYF

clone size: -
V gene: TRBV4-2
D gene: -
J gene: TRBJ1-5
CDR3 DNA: TGTGCCAGCAGCCAAGTTCGTTCTACTGACGGGAGCAATCAGCCCCAGCATTTT
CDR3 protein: CASSQVRSTDGSNQPQHF

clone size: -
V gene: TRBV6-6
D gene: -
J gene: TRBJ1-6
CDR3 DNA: TGTGCCAGCAGTCCCAGGGCGAGTAGTTCACCCCTCCACTTT
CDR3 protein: CASSPRASSSPLHF

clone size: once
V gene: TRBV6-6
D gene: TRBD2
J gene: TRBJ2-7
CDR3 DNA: TGTGCCAGCAGGGGAGCGGGGGGCCTCTCCTACGAGCAGTACTTC
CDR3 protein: CASRGAGGLSYEQYF

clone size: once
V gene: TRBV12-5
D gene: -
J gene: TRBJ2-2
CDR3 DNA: TGTGCTAGTGCTTTAGGGTCAGGGGACACCGGGGAGCTGTTTTTT
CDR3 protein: CASALGSGDTGELFF